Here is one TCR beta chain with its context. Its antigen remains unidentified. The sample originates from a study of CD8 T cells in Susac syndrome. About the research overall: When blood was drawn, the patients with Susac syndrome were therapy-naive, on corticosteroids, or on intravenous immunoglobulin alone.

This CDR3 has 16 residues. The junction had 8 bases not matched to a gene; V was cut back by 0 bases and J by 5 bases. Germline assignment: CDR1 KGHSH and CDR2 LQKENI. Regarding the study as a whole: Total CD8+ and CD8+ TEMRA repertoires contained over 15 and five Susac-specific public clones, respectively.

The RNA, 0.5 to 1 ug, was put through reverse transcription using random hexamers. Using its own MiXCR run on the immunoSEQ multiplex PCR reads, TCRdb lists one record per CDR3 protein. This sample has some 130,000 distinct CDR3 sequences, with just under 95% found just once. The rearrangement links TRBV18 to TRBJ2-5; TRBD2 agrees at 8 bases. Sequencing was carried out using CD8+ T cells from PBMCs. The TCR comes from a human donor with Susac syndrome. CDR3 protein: CASSPPGVAGLETQYF. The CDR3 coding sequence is TGTGCCAGCTCACCACCGGGAGTAGCGGGATTGGAGACCCAGTACTTC.